This T cell receptor beta chain was sequenced in a study of human T cells and chemical hapten exposure. TCRdb re-analysed the RACE reads in MiXCR, keeping a single row per CDR3 protein. The sample has 380,000 or so distinct CDR3 sequences, about 4.8% seen once. As regards this clonotype: Its antigen is as yet unknown.

Indicated time point: patch test 1, 2 weeks after DPC sensitization. Treatment in this sample: therapeutic diphenylcyclopropenone sensitization with weekly scalp DPC. Regarding the study as a whole: There were significantly more large CDR3 similarity clusters among expanded TCRs than among controls.

The TCR was taken from a woman aged 45-65 years with alopecia areata. Some clones in this sample may be carry-over from other donors' samples. The sequences come from whole blood, collected in connection with sensitization to the hapten diphenylcyclopropenone (DPC).

The CDR3 region is CASSAGTTQPQHF. Written as DNA, the CDR3 is TGCGCCAGCAGCGCGGGGACAACCCAGCCCCAGCATTTT. The chain has TRBV4-1 and TRBJ1-5; perhaps TRBD1 as D (6 bases). The CDR3 spans 13 residues. CDR1 and CDR2 from the germline V gene are MGHRA and YSYEKL. Trimming pared 5 bases from V and 7 bases from J, leaving 12 bases between.